This record concerns one TCR beta chain sequence. Its antigen is still unknown. This table comes from immunoSEQ multiplex PCR, and its TCRdb copy is limited to in-frame clones, with some not included. The data contain approximately 59,000 clones, approximately 92% of them singletons. The data originate from a study of cytomegalovirus exposure and HLA in healthy donors. General study results and limits: CMV antigen specificity of three CMV-associated chains was confirmed in vitro. The majority of TCR sequences were rare, yet some public TCRs appeared in many donors.

The sequence came from a man younger than 30 in good health and CMV-seropositive. Input material: PBMCs.

This CDR3 reads CASGTGGLYTEAFF. CDR3 nucleotide sequence: TGTGCCAGCGGAACAGGGGGCTTGTACACTGAAGCTTTCTTT. J is TRBJ1-1 and V is TRBV6-6, with 9 nucleotides matching TRBD1. V trimming: 8 bases; J trimming: 3 bases; junction bases outside the gene matches: 7. CDR1 is MNHNY, CDR2 SVGAGI, per germline (reference sequence). CDR3 length: 14 amino acids.